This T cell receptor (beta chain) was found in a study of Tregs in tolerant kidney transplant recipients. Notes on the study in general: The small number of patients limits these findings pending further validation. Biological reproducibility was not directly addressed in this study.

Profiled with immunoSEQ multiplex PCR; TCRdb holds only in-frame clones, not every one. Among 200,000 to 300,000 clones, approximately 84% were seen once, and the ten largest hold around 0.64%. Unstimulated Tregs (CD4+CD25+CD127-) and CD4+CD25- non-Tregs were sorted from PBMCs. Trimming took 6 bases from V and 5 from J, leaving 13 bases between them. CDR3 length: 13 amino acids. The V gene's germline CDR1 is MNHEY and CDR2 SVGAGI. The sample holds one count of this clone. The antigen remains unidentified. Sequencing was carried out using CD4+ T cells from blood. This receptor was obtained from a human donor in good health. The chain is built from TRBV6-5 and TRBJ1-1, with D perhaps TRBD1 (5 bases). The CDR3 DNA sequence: TGTGCCAGCAGATCGCAGGGATGGACTGAAGCTTTCTTT. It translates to CASRSQGWTEAFF.